This TCR beta chain comes out of a study of cytomegalovirus exposure and HLA in healthy donors. Study-level background: Some 85 million unique TCRs, all from HLA-typed donors, were included in an early release of the data.

The CDR3 extends over 13 amino acids. Germline values: CDR1 SGHTA, CDR2 FQGTGA. V shed 5 bases and J 6 bases; nucleotides not matched to a gene: 6. In the PCR, 60 Vbeta and 13 Jbeta primers were used. Generated by immunoSEQ multiplex PCR, the TCRdb table keeps only in-frame clones and is missing some. The sample records roughly 100,000 clones, 75% to 80% being singletons. This chain uses TRBV7-3 with TRBJ2-7, with TRBD1 matching 8 bases. Source material: PBMCs. The origin of this receptor is a man aged 60 to 69 in good health and CMV-seropositive. The CDR3 sequence is CASSRTGLTEQYF. DNA for the CDR3: TGTGCCAGCAGCCGGACAGGGTTGACCGAGCAGTACTTC.